This TCR beta chain appears in the sequencing data of a study of blood T cell repertoires in COVID-19. Data came from immunoSEQ multiplex PCR; TCRdb stores just in-frame clones and leaves some out. The top ten hold about 20% of the sample, which has 200,000 to 250,000 clones, 80% to 85% seen once. This CDR3 is built from 14 residues. V gave up 4 bases and J gave up 3 bases, with 10 bases separating them. Germline assignment: CDR1 MNHEY and CDR2 SMNVEV (reference sequence). The chain couples TRBV27 to TRBJ1-5; D is undetermined. The TCR originated in a man younger than 40 with active or convalescent COVID-19. The sequenced sample was peripheral blood. The CDR3: CASSSKQINQPQHF. For the CDR3, the DNA is TGTGCCAGCAGTTCGAAACAGATCAATCAGCCCCAGCATTTT.